This T cell receptor (beta chain) derives from a study of T cell changes during pregnancy in multiple sclerosis (dated by TCRdb to the late 2010s). Background on the whole study: Changes in the T cell repertoire over the course of pregnancy were examined in this study in women with multiple sclerosis.

V lost 2 bases and J lost 3 bases; the stretch between them is 11 bases long. Taken from the germline V gene (reference sequence), the CDR1 and CDR2 loops are MNHEY and SMNVEV. The CDR3 covers 14 residues, taking in both the cysteine and the phenylalanine. Of the read, only the CDR3 DNA is kept; its 42 bases are in frame from base 1. Library method: the immunoSEQ multiplex PCR assay. In TCRdb, the immuneACCESS table is reduced to in-frame sequences with V and J assigned. These tables do not hold every clone; where another copy was compared, an unresolved V gene accounts for under half, and the others remain unexplained. The sample records tens of thousands of clones, roughly 93% of which are singletons. The ten largest make up about 0.8% of the sample. This clone appeared once. The antigen it recognizes is unknown. Base-call qualities are not available, and no considerably larger clone is one nucleotide away.

The chain joins TRBV27 to TRBJ2-7; TRBD2 is possibly the D segment (5 matching bases). Sequenced here: peripheral blood, sampled in the third trimester of pregnancy. The source is a female donor with multiple sclerosis, enrolled in a pregnancy study. The bases read TGTGCCAGCAGTTTAGGGGTCGGGGACTACGAGCAGTACTTC. The resulting protein is CASSLGVGDYEQYF.